This TCR beta chain was identified in a study of CD8 T cells in ankylosing spondylitis. Of note for this clonotype: Its antigen is unknown.

General observations from the study: The study looked at matched synovial fluid samples from ankylosing spondylitis patients. Disease-linked clones were reported to be significantly enriched there. In reactive arthritis synovial fluid and blood, some motif variants had been reported before. Roughly eight highly homologous variants made up a TCR beta motif that seemed to typify ankylosing spondylitis blood. CD8+ disease-linked clones were present at relatively low frequencies in blood.

CDR3 size: 18 residues. Trimming took off 0 bases at V and 0 bases at J, with 15 bases between the two ends. Germline assignment: CDR1 LNHNV and CDR2 YYDKDF (reference sequence). With molecular barcodes, quantitative 5'-RACE was used to make the TCR beta libraries. TCRdb ran MiXCR on the 5' RACE reads and lists one entry per CDR3 protein. The data show around 770,000 distinct CDR3 sequences, with under 20% seen just once and over 15% held by the top ten. The chain employs TRBV15 and TRBJ2-1; D is tentatively TRBD1 or TRBD2 (6 bases each). This clonotype was sampled from a male donor with ankylosing spondylitis. Sequencing was performed on blood, either unsorted or a sorted T cell fraction (not recorded which). For the CDR3, the DNA is TGTGCCACCAGCAGAGATCGGGGAACGGGGGCCTCCTACAATGAGCAGTTCTTC. Its protein is CATSRDRGTGASYNEQFF.